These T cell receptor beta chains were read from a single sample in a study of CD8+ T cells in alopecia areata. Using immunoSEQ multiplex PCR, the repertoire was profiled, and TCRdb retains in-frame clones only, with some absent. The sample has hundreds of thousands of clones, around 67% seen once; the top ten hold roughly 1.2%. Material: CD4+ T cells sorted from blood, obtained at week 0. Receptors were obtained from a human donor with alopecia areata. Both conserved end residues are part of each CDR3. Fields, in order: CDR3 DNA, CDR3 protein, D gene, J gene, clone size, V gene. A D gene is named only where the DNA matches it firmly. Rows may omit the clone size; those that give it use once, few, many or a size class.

TGTGCCTGGAGTGTACGGCGGAGCTCCTACGAGCAGTACTTC CAWSVRRSSYEQYF NA TRBJ2-7 once TRBV30
TGCAGCGCGTCGGGACAGGGTTACGAGCAGTACTTC CSASGQGYEQYF TRBD1 TRBJ2-7 few TRBV29-1
TGTGCCAGCAGTACGGCGTACACTGAAGCTTTCTTT CASSTAYTEAFF NA TRBJ1-1 NA TRBV6-5
TGTGCCAGTAGTATGTCTTTTAATCGGATAATCGGCGCCCAGCCCCAGCATTTT CASSMSFNRIIGAQPQHF NA TRBJ1-5 NA TRBV19
TGCGCCAGCAGCTTTACAGGGGATACCTCCTACGAGCAGTACTTC CASSFTGDTSYEQYF TRBD1 TRBJ2-7 NA TRBV5-1
TGTGCCAGCAGCCTAGTTTATACGCCCTACGAGCAGTACTTC CASSLVYTPYEQYF NA TRBJ2-7 few TRBV7-2
TGTGCCAGCAGCCAAACCGGGACAGGGAGGTCATTCCTCCACTTT CASSQTGTGRSFLHF TRBD1 TRBJ1-6 NA TRBV14
TGTGCCAGCAGCTCCAGGGTTGGGCAGTTCTTC CASSSRVGQFF NA TRBJ2-1 NA TRBV7-6
TGTGCCAGCAGCGGGTTGACCGCGGGAGATACGCAGTATTTT CASSGLTAGDTQYF NA TRBJ2-3 NA TRBV25-1
TGTGCCAGCAGCCCCACAGGGTACGAGGAGCAGTTCTTC CASSPTGYEEQFF NA TRBJ2-1 NA TRBV7-3
TGTGCCAGCCGTCGGTATTCCACTAACTATGGCTACACCTTC CASRRYSTNYGYTF NA TRBJ1-2 NA TRBV6-5
TGCAGCGTTGTGGGGGGGCGGTACGAGCAGTACTTC CSVVGGRYEQYF NA TRBJ2-7 NA TRBV29-1
TGTGCCAGCAGCTCCGCTGCGGGGTCCCACGAGCAGTACTTC CASSSAAGSHEQYF NA TRBJ2-7 few TRBV7-3
TGTGCCAGCAGCAAAAACGCGCTAGCGGGGGCCTACGAGCAGTACTTC CASSKNALAGAYEQYF TRBD2 TRBJ2-7 NA TRBV4-2
TGTGCCAGCAGCGCGTCTAACTACGAGCAGTACTTC CASSASNYEQYF NA TRBJ2-7 NA TRBV7-2
TGTGCCTGGAGTGTGGTGTCGGGGGAGACCCAGTACTTC CAWSVVSGETQYF NA TRBJ2-5 NA TRBV30
TGCAGCGTTGGGGACAGTGAAGCTTTCTTT CSVGDSEAFF TRBD1 TRBJ1-1 NA TRBV29-1
TGTGCCCTCACGTCAAGTGGACGGTTCGAAGCTTTCTTT CALTSSGRFEAFF NA TRBJ1-1 NA TRBV6-1